Given below is one T cell receptor (beta chain) in context. The data derive from a study of blood T cell repertoires in COVID-19. Overall study context: Spain, Italy and the United States supplied samples that represented acute and convalescent COVID-19. Nucleic acid was either cDNA or gDNA, and it came from T cells, B-cell-depleted T cells, or PBMCs.

The CDR3 length is 15 residues. Germline-derived CDR1 and CDR2 are MNHEY and SVGAGI. Germline trimming cut 2 bases from V and 4 bases from J; bases unmatched to any gene: 7. In the original workflow: From reference gene primer amplification, estimates of nucleated cell counts were derived. Clones were read by immunoSEQ multiplex PCR, and TCRdb kept only the in-frame ones, dropping some. The D gene and trimming were derived from the DNA, and the V and J assignments and clone size from that table. The repertoire has about 210,000 clones, approximately 82% of them found once; the top ten carry about 10%.

The source material was peripheral blood. The TCR originated in a man aged 45-60 years with active or convalescent COVID-19. The rearrangement uses TRBV6-5 and TRBJ1-2; 7 positions agree with TRBD1. Here the CDR3 reads CASSYVGTEGYGYTF. The DNA of the CDR3 is TGTGCCAGCAGTTACGTCGGGACAGAAGGCTATGGCTACACCTTC.